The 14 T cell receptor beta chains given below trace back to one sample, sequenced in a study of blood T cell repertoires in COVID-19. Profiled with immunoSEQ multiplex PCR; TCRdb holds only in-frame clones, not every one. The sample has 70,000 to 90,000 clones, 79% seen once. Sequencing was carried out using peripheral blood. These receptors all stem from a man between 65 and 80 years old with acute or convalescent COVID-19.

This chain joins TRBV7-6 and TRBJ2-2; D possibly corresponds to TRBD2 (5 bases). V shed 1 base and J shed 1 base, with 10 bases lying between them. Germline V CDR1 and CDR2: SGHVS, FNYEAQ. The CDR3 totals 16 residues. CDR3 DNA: TGTGCCAGCAGCTTAGGTCGGGGTAGGAACACCGGGGAGCTGTTTTTT. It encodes CASSLGRGRNTGELFF.

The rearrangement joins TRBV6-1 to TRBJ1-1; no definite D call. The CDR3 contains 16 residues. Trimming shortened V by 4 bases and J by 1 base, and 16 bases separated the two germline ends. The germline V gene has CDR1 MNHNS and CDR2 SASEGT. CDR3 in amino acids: CASSAEFLARNTEAFF. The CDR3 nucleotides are TGTGCCAGCAGTGCGGAGTTTCTAGCCCGGAACACTGAAGCTTTCTTT.

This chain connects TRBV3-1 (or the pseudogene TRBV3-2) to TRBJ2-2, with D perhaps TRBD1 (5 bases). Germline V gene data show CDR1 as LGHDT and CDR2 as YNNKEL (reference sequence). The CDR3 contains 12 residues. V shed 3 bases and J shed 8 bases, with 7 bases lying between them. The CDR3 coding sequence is TGTGCCAGCAGCCAGGACATGGGGGAGCTGTTTTTT. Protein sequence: CASSQDMGELFF.

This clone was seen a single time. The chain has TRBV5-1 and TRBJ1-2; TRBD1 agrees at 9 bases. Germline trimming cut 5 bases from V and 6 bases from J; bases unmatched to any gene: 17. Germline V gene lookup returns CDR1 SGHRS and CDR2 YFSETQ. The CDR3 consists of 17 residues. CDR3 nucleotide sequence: TGCGCCAGCAGAAAAGGGGGATTAGGGACAGGGACGGATGGCTACACCTTC. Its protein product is CASRKGGLGTGTDGYTF.

The CDR3 nucleotides read TGCGCCAGCAGCCCGGGACAGGGCGGTGAAAAACTGTTTTTT. Translating it yields CASSPGQGGEKLFF. The J gene is TRBJ1-4, the V gene TRBV5-1; TRBD1 aligns across 9 bases. CDR3 length: 14 amino acids. Germline V gives CDR1 SGHRS, CDR2 YFSETQ. Trimming at V came to 4 bases and at J to 7 bases, leaving 5 bases not matched to a gene. Full variable domain (remainder filled in from reference TRBV5-1 and TRBJ1-4): KAGVTQTPRYLIKTRGQQVTLSCSPISGHRSVSWYQQTPGQGLQFLFEYFSETQRNKGNFPGRFSGRQFSNSRSEMNVSTLELGDSALYLCASSPGQGGEKLFFGSGTQLSVL.

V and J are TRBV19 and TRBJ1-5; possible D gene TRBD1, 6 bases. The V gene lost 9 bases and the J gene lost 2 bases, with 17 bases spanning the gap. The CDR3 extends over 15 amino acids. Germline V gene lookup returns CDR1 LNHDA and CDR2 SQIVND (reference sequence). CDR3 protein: CASETGGQGNQPQHF. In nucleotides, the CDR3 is TGTGCCAGCGAAACGGGGGGCCAGGGCAATCAGCCCCAGCATTTT.

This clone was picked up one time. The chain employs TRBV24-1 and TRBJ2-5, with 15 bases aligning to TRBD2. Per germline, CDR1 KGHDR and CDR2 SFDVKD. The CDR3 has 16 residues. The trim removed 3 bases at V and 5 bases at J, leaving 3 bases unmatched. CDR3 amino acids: CATSDVGLAGGETQYF. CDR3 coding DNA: TGTGCCACCAGTGATGTCGGACTAGCGGGGGGGGAGACCCAGTACTTC.

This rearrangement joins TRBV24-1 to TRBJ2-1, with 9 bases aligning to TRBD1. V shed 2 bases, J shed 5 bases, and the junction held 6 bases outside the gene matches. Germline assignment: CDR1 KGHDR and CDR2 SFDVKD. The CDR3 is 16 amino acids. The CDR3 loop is CATSDSTGTGNNEQFF. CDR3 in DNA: TGTGCCACCAGTGATTCGACCGGGACAGGGAACAATGAGCAGTTCTTC.

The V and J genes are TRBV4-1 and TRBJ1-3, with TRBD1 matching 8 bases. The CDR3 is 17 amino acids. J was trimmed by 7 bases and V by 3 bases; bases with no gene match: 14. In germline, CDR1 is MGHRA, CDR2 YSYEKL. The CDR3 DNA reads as TGCGCCAGCAGCCACAGGGGGCGTGATTCGGTAGAGAACACCATATATTTT. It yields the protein CASSHRGRDSVENTIYF.

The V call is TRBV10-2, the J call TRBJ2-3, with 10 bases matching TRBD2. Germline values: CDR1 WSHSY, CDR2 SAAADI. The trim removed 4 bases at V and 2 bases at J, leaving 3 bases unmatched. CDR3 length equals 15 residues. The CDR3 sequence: CASSVLAGATDTQYF. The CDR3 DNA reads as TGCGCCAGCAGTGTCCTAGCGGGGGCCACAGATACGCAGTATTTT.

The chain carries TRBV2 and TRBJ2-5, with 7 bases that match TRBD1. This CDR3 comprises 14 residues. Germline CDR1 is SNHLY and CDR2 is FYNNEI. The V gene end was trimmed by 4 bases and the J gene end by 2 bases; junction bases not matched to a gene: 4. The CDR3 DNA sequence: TGTGCCAGCAGTGGGAACAGGGGTCAAGAGACCCAGTACTTC. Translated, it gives CASSGNRGQETQYF.

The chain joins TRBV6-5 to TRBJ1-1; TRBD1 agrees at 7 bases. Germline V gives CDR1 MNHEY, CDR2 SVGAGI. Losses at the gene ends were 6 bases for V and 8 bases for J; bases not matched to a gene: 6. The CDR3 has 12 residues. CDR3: CASSPGQAEAFF. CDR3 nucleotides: TGTGCCAGCAGCCCCGGACAGGCAGAAGCTTTCTTT.

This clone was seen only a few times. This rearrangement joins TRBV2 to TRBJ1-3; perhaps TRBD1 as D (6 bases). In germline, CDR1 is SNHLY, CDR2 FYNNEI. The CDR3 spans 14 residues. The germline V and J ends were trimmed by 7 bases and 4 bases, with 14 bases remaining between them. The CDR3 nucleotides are TGTGCCAGCACCGAGGGGGTCGGAGGAAACACCATATATTTT. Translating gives CASTEGVGGNTIYF.

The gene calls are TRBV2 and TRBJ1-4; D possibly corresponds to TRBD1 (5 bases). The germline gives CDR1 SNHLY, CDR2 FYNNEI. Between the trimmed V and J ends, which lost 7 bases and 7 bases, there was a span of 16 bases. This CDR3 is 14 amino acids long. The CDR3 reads CASTAGFSGEKLFF. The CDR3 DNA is TGTGCCAGCACCGCAGGGTTTTCGGGTGAAAAACTGTTTTTT.